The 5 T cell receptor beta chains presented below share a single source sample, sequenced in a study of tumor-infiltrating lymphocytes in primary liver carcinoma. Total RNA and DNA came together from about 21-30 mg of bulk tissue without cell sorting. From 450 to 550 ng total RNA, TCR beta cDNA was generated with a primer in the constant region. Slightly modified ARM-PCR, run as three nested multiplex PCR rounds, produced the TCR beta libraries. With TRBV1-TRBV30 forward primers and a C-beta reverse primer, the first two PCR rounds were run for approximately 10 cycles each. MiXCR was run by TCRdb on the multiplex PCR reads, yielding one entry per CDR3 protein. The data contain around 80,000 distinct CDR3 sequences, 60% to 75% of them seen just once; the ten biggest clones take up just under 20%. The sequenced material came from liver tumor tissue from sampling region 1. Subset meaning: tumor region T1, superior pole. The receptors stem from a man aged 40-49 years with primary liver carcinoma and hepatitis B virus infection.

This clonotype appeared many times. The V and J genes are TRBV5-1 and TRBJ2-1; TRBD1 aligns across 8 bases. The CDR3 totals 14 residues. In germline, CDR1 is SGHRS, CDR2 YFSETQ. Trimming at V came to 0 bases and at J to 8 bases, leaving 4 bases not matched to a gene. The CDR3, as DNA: TGCGCCAGCAGCTTGGGGACAGGGTTGGATGAGCAGTTCTTC. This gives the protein CASSLGTGLDEQFF.

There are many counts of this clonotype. The CDR3 sequence: CASSEDGTNYGYTF. CDR3 DNA: TGTGCCAGCAGCGAGGACGGCACCAACTATGGCTACACCTTC. The rearrangement joins TRBV5-4 to TRBJ1-2; D gene unclear. CDR3 length equals 14 residues. V lost 4 bases to trimming and J lost 2 bases, with 12 bases between them. The germline CDR1 and CDR2 sequences are SGHNT and YYREEE (reference sequence).

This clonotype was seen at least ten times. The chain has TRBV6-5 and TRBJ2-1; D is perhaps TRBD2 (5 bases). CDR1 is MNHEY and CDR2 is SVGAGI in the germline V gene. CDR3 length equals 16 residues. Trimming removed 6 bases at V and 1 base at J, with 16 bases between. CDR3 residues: CASRRGAGDSYNEQFF. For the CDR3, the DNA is TGTGCCAGCAGACGCGGCGCGGGTGATTCCTACAATGAGCAGTTCTTC.

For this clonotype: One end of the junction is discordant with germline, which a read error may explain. The CDR3 here is CASSLVRGTEAFF. The CDR3 DNA sequence: TGTGCTAGCAGCTTAGTAAGGGGGACTGAAGCTTTCTTT. The rearrangement joins TRBV11-3 to TRBJ1-1; perhaps TRBD1 as D (6 bases). The CDR3 has 13 amino acids. Per germline, CDR1 SGHNT and CDR2 YENEEA.

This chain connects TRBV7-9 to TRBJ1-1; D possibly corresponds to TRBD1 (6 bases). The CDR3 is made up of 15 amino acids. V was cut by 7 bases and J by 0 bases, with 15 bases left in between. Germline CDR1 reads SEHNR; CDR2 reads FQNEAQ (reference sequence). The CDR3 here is CASNHQGLMNTEAFF. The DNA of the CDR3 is TGTGCCAGCAACCATCAGGGGCTAATGAACACTGAAGCTTTCTTT.